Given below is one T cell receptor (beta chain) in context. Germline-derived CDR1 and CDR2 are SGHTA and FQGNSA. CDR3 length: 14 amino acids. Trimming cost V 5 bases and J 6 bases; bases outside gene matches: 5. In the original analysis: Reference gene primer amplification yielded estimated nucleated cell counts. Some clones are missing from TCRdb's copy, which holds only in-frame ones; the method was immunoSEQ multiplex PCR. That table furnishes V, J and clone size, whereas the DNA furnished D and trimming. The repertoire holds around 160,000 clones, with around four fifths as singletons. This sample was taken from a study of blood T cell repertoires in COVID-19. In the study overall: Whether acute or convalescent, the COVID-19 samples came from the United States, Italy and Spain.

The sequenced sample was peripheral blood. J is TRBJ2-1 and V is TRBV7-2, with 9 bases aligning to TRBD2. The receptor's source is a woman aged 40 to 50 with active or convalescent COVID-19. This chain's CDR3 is CASSLRGGGNEQFF. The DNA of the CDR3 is TGTGCCAGCAGCCTGCGGGGGGGCGGCAATGAGCAGTTCTTC.